The clone carrying this T cell receptor (beta chain) was seen at least ten times. No antigen is known for it. The sample belongs to a study of T cell repertoires in cytomegalovirus infection. Study at large: Use of recently identified HLA-C-restricted and well-studied HLA-B-restricted CMV epitopes was part of the study. Matching HLA type and CMV infection were both indicated by public TCR beta signatures.

V was trimmed by 2 bases and J by 0 bases, leaving 8 bases between them. Germline V gene data show CDR1 as SGHVS and CDR2 as FQNEAQ. The CDR3 loop spans 15 amino acids. Each CDR3 protein gets one entry after TCRdb re-called the reads with MiXCR. This table holds fewer than 1,000,000 distinct CDR3 sequences, roughly a third found once. Study-wide results and caveats: Across the ex vivo response, the dominant clonotypes were HLA-C-restricted CMV-specific TCR beta clonotypes.

The chain combines TRBV7-8 with TRBJ2-1; a possible D gene is TRBD1 (6 bases). Here the sequenced sample was cultured CD8+ T cells from PBMCs, taken from culture after CMV antigen stimulation. This sequence originates from a human donor in good health (CMV status not recorded). Some clones in this sample may be carry-over from other donors' samples. CDR3: CASSLQGNSYNEQFF. For the CDR3, the DNA is TGTGCCAGCAGCTTACAGGGGAACTCCTACAATGAGCAGTTCTTC.